These 17 T cell receptor beta chains originate from one sample sequenced in a study of blood T cell repertoires in COVID-19. Measured with immunoSEQ multiplex PCR; TCRdb has only the in-frame clones, and not every one. The sample carries approximately 490,000 clones, less than 90% recorded once. The sequenced sample was PBMCs or T cells enriched from blood (not recorded which). These receptors all stem from a woman aged 55 to 70 who had recovered from COVID-19.

The V call is TRBV18, the J call TRBJ2-1, with D hard to call. In germline, CDR1 is KGHSH, CDR2 LQKENI. The germline V and J ends were trimmed by 3 bases and 4 bases, with 7 bases remaining between them. This CDR3 comprises 13 residues. The CDR3 sequence is CASSPQVYNEQFF. CDR3 in DNA: TGTGCCAGCTCACCTCAGGTTTACAATGAGCAGTTCTTC. The variable domain in full, with the rest retrieved from reference TRBV18 and TRBJ2-1, is NAGVMQNPRHLVRRRGQEARLRCSPMKGHSHVYWYRQLPEEGLKFMVYLQKENIIDESGMPKERFSAEFPKEGPSILRIQQVVRGDSAAYFCASSPQVYNEQFFGPGTRLTVL.

The V call is TRBV7-2, the J call TRBJ1-3; unclear D gene. This CDR3 is 15 amino acids long. V lost 0 bases and J 0 bases, leaving 6 bases between the germline ends. Germline V gives CDR1 SGHTA, CDR2 FQGNSA. CDR3 protein: CASSLAQYSGNTIYF. CDR3 bases: TGTGCCAGCAGCTTAGCACAGTACTCTGGAAACACCATATATTTT.

CDR3 bases: TGTGCCAGCAGTTTATCCGGCGTCCGGGACAGGGTGAGTCAGCCCCAGCATTTT. It translates to CASSLSGVRDRVSQPQHF. The gene calls are TRBV28 and TRBJ1-5; TRBD1 matches 9 bases. This CDR3 has 18 amino acids. With 1 base clipped from V and 6 bases from J, the junction kept 13 bases outside the gene matches. CDR1 and CDR2 (germline): MDHEN, SYDVKM.

The chain has TRBV6-4 and TRBJ1-2; D is unclear. Germline CDR1 is MRHNA and CDR2 is SNTAGT. There are 15 residues in the CDR3. Between the trimmed V and J ends, which lost 3 bases and 0 bases, there was a span of 11 bases. Here the CDR3 DNA reads TGTGCCAGCAGTGAGAGTGGGCAGACTAACTATGGCTACACCTTC. It is translated as CASSESGQTNYGYTF.

This sequence joins TRBV6-5 and TRBJ1-1, with D perhaps matching TRBD1 (6 bases). The germline V and J ends were trimmed by 5 bases and 3 bases, with 13 bases remaining between them. The CDR3 has 14 residues. Germline assignment: CDR1 MNHEY and CDR2 SVGAGI. The CDR3 nucleotides are TGTGCCAGCAGTCAGGACAGAGAGGACACTGAAGCTTTCTTT. Its translation is CASSQDREDTEAFF.

This clone was seen a single time. The chain has TRBV5-1 and TRBJ2-3; D is perhaps TRBD2 (7 bases). The V gene's germline CDR1 is SGHRS and CDR2 YFSETQ. The CDR3 runs 17 residues. V was cut by 3 bases and J by 0 bases, with 17 bases left in between. Here the CDR3 reads CASSSGGGGHSTDTQYF. The CDR3 nucleotides read TGCGCCAGCAGCTCCGGAGGGGGGGGGCATAGCACAGATACGCAGTATTTT.

The chain joins TRBV5-1 to TRBJ1-4, with D tentatively TRBD1 (5 bases). V lost 2 bases and J lost 8, with 13 bases in between. CDR3 length: 14 amino acids. The germline V gene encodes CDR1 SGHRS and CDR2 YFSETQ. CDR3 in DNA: TGCGCCAGCAGCTTTGGCCAGGGTTGGGAAAAACTGTTTTTT. Its protein is CASSFGQGWEKLFF.

The V call is TRBV7-2, the J call TRBJ1-2; possible D gene TRBD1, 6 bases. The CDR3 length is 14 residues. Germline V gives CDR1 SGHTA, CDR2 FQGNSA. V gave up 5 bases and J gave up 3 bases, with 13 bases separating them. Here the CDR3 reads CASSPWTDYYGYTF. CDR3 sequence (DNA): TGTGCCAGCAGCCCTTGGACAGACTACTATGGCTACACCTTC.

This clone was detected a few times. The chain links TRBV19 to TRBJ1-5; 7 bases line up with TRBD1. V shed 5 bases and J 3 bases; nucleotides not matched to a gene: 4. The CDR3 has 14 residues. Germline V lookup: CDR1 LNHDA, CDR2 SQIVND (reference sequence). The CDR3 sequence is CASSFGTDNQPQHF. The CDR3 DNA is TGTGCCAGTAGTTTCGGGACAGACAATCAGCCCCAGCATTTT.

The chain joins TRBV2 to TRBJ2-1; no firm D call. Per germline, CDR1 SNHLY and CDR2 FYNNEI. CDR3 size: 13 residues. Trimming removed 7 bases at V and 1 base at J, with 8 bases between. The CDR3 loop reads CASTSGSYNEQFF. The CDR3, as DNA: TGTGCCAGCACTTCGGGTTCCTACAATGAGCAGTTCTTC.

V is TRBV7-7 and J is TRBJ2-1; D might be TRBD2 (5 bases). This CDR3 contains 12 residues. The V gene's germline CDR1 is SSHAT and CDR2 FNYEAQ (reference sequence). With 5 bases removed from V and 7 bases from J, the gap between germline ends came to 9 bases. For the CDR3, the DNA is TGTGCCAGCAGCCCCACGGGAAATGAGCAGTTCTTC. This sequence encodes CASSPTGNEQFF.

The CDR3: CASSQEARGSYEQYV. CDR3 nucleotide sequence: TGCGCCAGCAGCCAAGAAGCGCGGGGTTCCTACGAGCAGTACGTC. The chain couples TRBV4-1 to TRBJ2-7, with a tentative D call TRBD2 (6 bases). The CDR3 loop spans 15 amino acids. The germline V gene encodes CDR1 MGHRA and CDR2 YSYEKL. Between the trimmed V and J ends, which lost 0 bases and 1 base, there was a span of 10 bases.

The chain couples TRBV11-3 to TRBJ2-2, with a weak D call TRBD2 (7 bases). The CDR3 runs to 15 residues. CDR1 SGHNT and CDR2 YENEEA come from the germline V gene. The ends were cut back, 5 bases at V and 5 bases at J, with 15 bases in the middle. The CDR3 coding sequence is TGTGCCAGCAGCCCCGCCGGGGGGACAACCGGGGAGCTGTTTTTT. Residues: CASSPAGGTTGELFF.

The rearrangement uses TRBV6-5 and TRBJ1-1, with 7 bases that match TRBD1. This CDR3 spans 15 amino acids. The ends lost 2 bases at V and 2 bases at J; junction bases unmatched: 5. Germline V gene sequence: CDR1 MNHEY, CDR2 SVGAGI. CDR3 nucleotide sequence: TGTGCCAGCAGTTACCGGGACAGCGTAAACACTGAAGCTTTCTTT. This translates into CASSYRDSVNTEAFF.

This chain uses TRBV27 with TRBJ1-5, with no clear D. V was trimmed by 2 bases and J by 0 bases, leaving 8 bases between them. Germline V gives CDR1 MNHEY, CDR2 SMNVEV (reference sequence). CDR3 length equals 15 residues. The CDR3 DNA reads as TGTGCCAGCAGTTTAGGGAGCAATAGCAATCAGCCCCAGCATTTT. It codes for CASSLGSNSNQPQHF.

This chain joins TRBV7-2 and TRBJ1-1; TRBD1 aligns across 9 bases. This CDR3 is built from 15 residues. The germline CDR1 and CDR2 sequences are SGHTA and FQGNSA. V lost 5 bases and J lost 4; bases outside the gene matches: 8. The CDR3 sequence: CASSGDRAPGTEAFF. The CDR3 bases are TGTGCCAGCAGCGGGGACAGGGCCCCGGGCACTGAAGCTTTCTTT.

This sequence joins TRBV6-5 and TRBJ1-2; D remains unclear. The CDR3 length is 14 residues. The V end was cut by 0 bases, the J end by 1 base, with 6 bases between. The germline V gene has CDR1 MNHEY and CDR2 SVGAGI. CDR3 nucleotide sequence: TGTGCCAGCAGTTACTCGAGGAATAACTATGGCTACACCTTC. Protein product: CASSYSRNNYGYTF.